Listed below are T cell receptor beta chains from one sample, sequenced in a study of cytomegalovirus exposure and HLA in healthy donors. Sequenced by immunoSEQ multiplex PCR; TCRdb stores in-frame clones only, minus some. The sample lists approximately 180,000 clones, roughly 89% seen once, with approximately 1.4% in the top ten. The sample comprised PBMCs. The receptors shown here come from a woman in her thirties in good health and CMV-seronegative. The CDR3 runs from the conserved cysteine through the conserved F or W. Each record gives: CDR3 length, V gene, CDR3 protein.

12,TRBV7-8,CASSPFDQPQHF
17,TRBV27,CASSSNPDITGDEKLFF
16,TRBV27,CASSLWGGSEGEKLFF
14,TRBV5-1,CASSLWTGRTEAFF
13,TRBV19,CASSIGHGNEQFF
13,TRBV29-1,CSVGDREPYEQYF
16,TRBV4-1,CASSQDMTVAKNIQYF
15,TRBV7-8,CASSFRDRGAWGYTF
17,TRBV7-9,CASSLVSPGVVGSTQYF
13,TRBV7-6,CASSSRQGGEQYF
15,TRBV6-5,CASSNQGALHTEAFF
13,TRBV27,CASKKTFLSGYTF
18,TRBV7-2,CASSRFLYRGGLSYEQYF
15,TRBV19,CASSAPRDKDYEQYF
15,TRBV7-6,CASSLQGAGGNTIYF
16,TRBV5-4,CASSIRTSGITDTQYF
14,TRBV7-9,CASSITGGDQPQHF
16,TRBV19,CASSIPPAGGSGELFF
13,TRBV5-1,CASRIDRERGYTF
15,TRBV19,CASSLVAGAWNEQFF
14,TRBV7-9,CASSLEAGFTEAFF
14,TRBV6-4,CASSFSTGGGEQFF
13,TRBV9,CASSPHVDYEQYF
13,TRBV6-5,CASSNSGAYGYTF
14,TRBV5-6,CASSFKGQLYEQYF
16,TRBV11-2,CASTPDLAGGRGTQYF
13,TRBV6-1,CASSIEAGGEQYF
12,TRBV5-1,CASSLNAYEQYF
13,TRBV19,CASRRTDGNTIYF
15,TRBV13,CASSADRRNTGELFF
12,TRBV29-1,CSVQGADREQYF
14,TRBV2,CASRKAASTDTQYF